A selection of T cell receptor beta chains follows, all from one sample in a study of cytomegalovirus exposure and HLA in healthy donors. Here immunoSEQ multiplex PCR was the method, and the copy in TCRdb shows in-frame clones only, minus some. The table has around 50,000 clones, less than 85% seen once; the top ten hold approximately 7.6%. Sequences were obtained from PBMCs. The receptors stem from a man aged 30 to 45 in good health and CMV-seropositive. Both conserved end residues are part of each CDR3. The order of the fields is V gene, D gene, clone size, J gene, CDR3 protein, CDR3 DNA. A D gene is named only where the DNA matches it firmly. Expanded clones get a size class; other rows say once, few or many, or leave the size out.

TRBV18	TRBD1	.	TRBJ2-7	CASSPRTGPYEQYF	TGTGCCAGCTCACCGCGGACAGGACCCTACGAGCAGTACTTC
TRBV28	.	.	TRBJ1-5	CASSPRAGYQPQHF	TGTGCCAGCAGTCCACGGGCAGGGTATCAGCCCCAGCATTTT
TRBV2	TRBD2	once	TRBJ2-5	CASSDSDGGYQETQYF	TGTGCCAGCAGTGACTCCGACGGGGGGTACCAAGAGACCCAGTACTTC
TRBV4-1	.	.	TRBJ2-2	CASLEGSTGELFF	TGCGCCAGCCTGGAGGGGAGCACCGGGGAGCTGTTTTTT
TRBV2	.	.	TRBJ2-3	CASSPLTVVWSTDTQYF	TGTGCCAGCAGCCCCTTGACAGTGGTCTGGAGCACAGATACGCAGTATTTT
TRBV6-6	TRBD1	.	TRBJ1-1	CANRDRADTEAFF	TGTGCCAACAGAGACAGGGCGGACACTGAAGCTTTCTTT
TRBV28	.	.	TRBJ2-7	CASSFFQGSYEQYF	TGTGCCAGCAGTTTCTTCCAGGGGTCCTACGAGCAGTACTTC
TRBV6-1	.	.	TRBJ1-2	CASSEAQGHISGYTF	TGTGCCAGCAGTGAAGCACAGGGCCACATCAGTGGCTACACCTTC
TRBV19	TRBD1	.	TRBJ2-3	CASRRGTGIGADTQYF	TGTGCCAGTAGAAGAGGGACAGGGATTGGCGCAGATACGCAGTATTTT
TRBV6-1	.	few	TRBJ1-1	CASPPEVMNTEAFF	TGTGCCAGCCCTCCTGAGGTGATGAACACTGAAGCTTTCTTT
TRBV2	TRBD1	.	TRBJ1-6	CASSRTGGFNVLHF	TGTGCCAGCAGTAGGACAGGGGGATTTAACGTGCTCCACTTT
TRBV27	TRBD1	few	TRBJ1-1	CASSDNSGGWTEAFF	TGTGCCAGCAGTGACAATTCAGGGGGCTGGACTGAAGCTTTCTTT
TRBV5-8	.	.	TRBJ2-3	CASSLASISRGGTDTQYF	TGTGCCAGCAGCTTGGCCTCTATTTCCAGGGGTGGGACAGATACGCAGTATTTT
TRBV13	TRBD2	.	TRBJ2-7	CASSKGLTYEQYF	TGTGCCAGCAGCAAGGGACTAACCTACGAGCAGTACTTC
TRBV30	TRBD1	.	TRBJ2-2	CAWSAGQGRDGELFF	TGTGCCTGGAGTGCGGGACAGGGAAGGGACGGGGAGCTGTTTTTT
TRBV6-5	.	few	TRBJ1-1	CASSWGRGTEAFF	TGTGCCAGCAGCTGGGGTCGGGGCACTGAAGCTTTCTTT
TRBV5-1	TRBD2	.	TRBJ2-1	CASGLSRGDSYNEQFF	TGCGCCAGCGGACTCTCGCGGGGGGACTCCTACAATGAGCAGTTCTTC
TRBV7-2	.	.	TRBJ2-7	CASSFSYEQYF	TGTGCCAGCAGCTTTTCCTACGAGCAGTACTTC
TRBV4-1	.	.	TRBJ2-2	CASSQEPDSANTGELFF	TGCGCCAGCAGCCAAGAACCAGACAGCGCGAACACCGGGGAGCTGTTTTTT
TRBV6-1	TRBD1	.	TRBJ2-1	CASSGTRQGHSYNEQFF	TGTGCCAGCAGTGGTACAAGACAGGGACACTCCTACAATGAGCAGTTCTTC
TRBV5-4	TRBD2	.	TRBJ2-7	CASAREGHYEQYF	TGTGCCAGCGCTAGGGAGGGGCACTACGAGCAGTACTTC
TRBV7-3	.	few	TRBJ2-7	CASGRYEQYF	TGTGCCAGCGGCCGTTACGAGCAGTACTTC
TRBV13	.	few	TRBJ2-3	CASSFRDTQYF	TGTGCCAGCAGCTTCAGAGATACGCAGTATTTT
TRBV5-6	TRBD2	once	TRBJ2-3	CASSTRAVAGGSTDTQYF	TGTGCCAGCAGTACTAGAGCGGTAGCGGGGGGGTCCACAGATACGCAGTATTTT
TRBV6-1	TRBD1	.	TRBJ1-4	CASRTPGQGGGKLFF	TGTGCCAGCAGGACCCCTGGACAGGGAGGAGGAAAACTGTTTTTT
TRBV7-9	.	.	TRBJ2-7	CASSYGSGEQYF	TGTGCCAGCAGCTACGGCTCCGGGGAGCAGTACTTC
TRBV5-1	.	.	TRBJ1-2	CASSQGQGAYGYTF	TGCGCCAGCAGCCAGGGGCAAGGAGCCTACGGCTACACCTTC
TRBV7-2	.	.	TRBJ2-7	CASSSLRGLGPYEQYF	TGTGCCAGCAGCTCGCTGCGGGGACTCGGCCCCTACGAGCAGTACTTC
TRBV7-8	.	.	TRBJ1-4	CASSLETVREKLFF	TGTGCCAGCAGCTTAGAAACAGTTCGTGAAAAACTGTTTTTT
TRBV6-1	TRBD1	few	TRBJ2-6	CASRATGAGANVLTF	TGTGCCAGCAGAGCAACAGGGGCTGGGGCCAACGTCCTGACTTTC
TRBV28	TRBD1	few	TRBJ2-7	CASSHDRVRLEDF	TGTGCCAGCAGTCACGACAGGGTCCGCTTGGAGGACTTC
TRBV6-4	TRBD2	.	TRBJ2-1	CASSDYIGTSSYNEQFF	TGTGCCAGCAGTGACTATATTGGGACTAGCTCCTACAATGAGCAGTTCTTC
TRBV7-9	.	once	TRBJ2-1	CASSLVSANEQFF	TGTGCCAGCAGCTTAGTTAGTGCCAATGAGCAGTTCTTC
TRBV5-1	.	few	TRBJ2-4	CASSSQRGSLAKNIQYF	TGCGCCAGCAGCTCCCAAAGAGGGTCCCTAGCCAAAAACATTCAGTACTTC
TRBV7-2	.	few	TRBJ2-7	CASSQDRNRLEQYF	TGTGCCAGCAGCCAAGACAGGAACCGACTTGAGCAGTACTTC
TRBV5-6	.	few	TRBJ1-2	CATKGGFYGYTF	TGTGCCACCAAGGGGGGGTTCTATGGCTACACCTTC
TRBV7-2	.	.	TRBJ1-1	CASSFRVLNTEAFF	TGTGCCAGCAGCTTCCGGGTACTCAACACTGAAGCTTTCTTT
TRBV6-5	.	.	TRBJ2-5	CASSYGGSGEETQYF	TGTGCCAGCAGTTACGGGGGATCAGGGGAAGAGACCCAGTACTTC
TRBV6-5	.	.	TRBJ1-5	CASSQGNSNQPQHF	TGTGCCAGCAGTCAGGGTAACAGCAATCAGCCCCAGCATTTT
TRBV21-1	.	.	TRBJ1-2	CASSTKRRQGRSYGYTF	TGTGCCAGCAGCACAAAGAGAAGACAGGGGCGAAGCTATGGCTACACCTTC
TRBV7-9	TRBD1	few	TRBJ1-5	CASSPGTAKNQPQHF	TGTGCCAGCAGCCCGGGGACAGCGAAGAATCAGCCCCAGCATTTT
TRBV14	TRBD1	.	TRBJ2-7	CASSRGTPEGARVYEQYF	TGTGCCAGCAGCCGCGGCACCCCTGAGGGGGCTCGGGTTTACGAGCAGTACTTC
TRBV27	TRBD1	.	TRBJ2-6	CASSTPTGGLSGANVLTF	TGTGCCAGCAGTACACCTACAGGGGGCCTATCTGGGGCCAACGTCCTGACTTTC
TRBV6-1	TRBD1	few	TRBJ1-4	CASSEEEGTGGEKLFF	TGTGCCAGCAGTGAAGAGGAGGGGACAGGGGGTGAAAAACTGTTTTTT